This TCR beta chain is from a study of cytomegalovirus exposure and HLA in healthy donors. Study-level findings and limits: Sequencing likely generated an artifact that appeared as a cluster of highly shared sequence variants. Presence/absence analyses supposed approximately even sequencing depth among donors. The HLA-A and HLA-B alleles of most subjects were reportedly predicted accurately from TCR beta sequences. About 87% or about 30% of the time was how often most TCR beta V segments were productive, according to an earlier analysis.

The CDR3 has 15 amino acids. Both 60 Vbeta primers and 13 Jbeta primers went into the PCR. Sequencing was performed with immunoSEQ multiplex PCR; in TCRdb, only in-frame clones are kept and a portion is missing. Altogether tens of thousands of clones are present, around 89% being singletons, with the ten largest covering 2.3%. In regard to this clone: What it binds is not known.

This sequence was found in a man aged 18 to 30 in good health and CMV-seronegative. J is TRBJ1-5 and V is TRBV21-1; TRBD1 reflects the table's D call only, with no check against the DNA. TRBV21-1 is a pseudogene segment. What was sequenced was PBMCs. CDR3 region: CASSKAGQGNQPQHF. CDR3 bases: TGTGCCAGCAGCAAAGCGGGACAGGGCAATCAGCCCCAGCATTTT.